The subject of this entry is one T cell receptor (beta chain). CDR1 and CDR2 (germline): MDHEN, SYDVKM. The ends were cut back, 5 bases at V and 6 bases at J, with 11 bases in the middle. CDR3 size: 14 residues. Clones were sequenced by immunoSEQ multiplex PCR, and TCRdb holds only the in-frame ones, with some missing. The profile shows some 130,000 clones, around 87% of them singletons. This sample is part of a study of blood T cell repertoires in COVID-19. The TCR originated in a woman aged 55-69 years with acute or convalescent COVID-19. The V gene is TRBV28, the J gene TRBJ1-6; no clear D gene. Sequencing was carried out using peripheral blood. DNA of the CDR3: TGTGCCAGCAGTCCCCGGGTCTTTAATTCACCCCTCCACTTT. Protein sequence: CASSPRVFNSPLHF.